The 7 T cell receptor beta chains presented below share a single source sample, sequenced in a study of molecular identifiers for immune sequencing clone quantification. TCRdb processed the PCR reads anew with MiXCR; each CDR3 protein has one entry. The sample yields about 510,000 distinct CDR3 sequences, over 20% seen once. Sequencing was performed on naive CD8+ T cells from blood, with Jurkat cell RNA spiked in. As for subset: FACS-sorted CD8+CD4-CCR7+CD45RA+ naive T cells. The source of these receptors is a human donor in good health. Some libraries in this study had Jurkat cell RNA spiked in.

This clonotype has just a few counts. The chain is built from TRBV30 and TRBJ2-5; perhaps TRBD2 as D (5 bases). Trimming took 4 bases from V and 2 from J, leaving 8 bases between them. There are 12 residues in the CDR3. Germline V CDR1 and CDR2: GTSNPN, SVGIG (reference sequence). CDR3 DNA sequence: TGTGCCTGGACCCGGGATCAAGAGACCCAGTACTTC. Its translation is CAWTRDQETQYF.

This clonotype occurred a few times. V usage is TRBV27 and J usage is TRBJ2-3; D call uncertain. CDR1 is MNHEY and CDR2 is SMNVEV in the germline V gene (reference sequence). The CDR3 length is 17 residues. V was shortened by 3 bases and J by 2 bases, with 18 bases between the two germline ends. CDR3 DNA: TGTGCCAGCAGTTTTACCGTGGGAAGGGATTACACAGATACGCAGTATTTT. Translating gives CASSFTVGRDYTDTQYF.

This clonotype was seen ten or more times. This chain connects TRBV4-1 to TRBJ2-3, with TRBD1 as a possible D gene (6 bases). The ends were cut back, 2 bases at V and 5 bases at J, with 14 bases in the middle. The CDR3 extends over 15 amino acids. CDR1 MGHRA and CDR2 YSYEKL come from the germline V gene. The CDR3 DNA reads as TGCGCCAGCAGCCAACTTATGGGGGCCGGAGATACGCAGTATTTT. This sequence encodes CASSQLMGAGDTQYF.

This clonotype was seen ten or more times. The V and J genes are TRBV5-6 and TRBJ2-7; D is undetermined. Between the trimmed V and J ends, which lost 1 base and 3 bases, there was a span of 8 bases. CDR1 is SGHDT and CDR2 is YYEEEE in the germline V gene. This CDR3 is built from 13 residues. CDR3 loop: CASSLPSDYEQYF. The CDR3 region has the DNA TGTGCCAGCAGCTTGCCCTCCGACTACGAGCAGTACTTC.

This clonotype was recorded at least ten times. This chain connects TRBV6-2 or TRBV6-3 to TRBJ2-2, with TRBD2 matching over 9 bases. The CDR3 is 16 residues long. The V segment lost 2 bases and the J segment 6 bases; nucleotides outside the gene matches: 7. The germline V gene has CDR1 MNHEY and CDR2 SVGEGT. DNA for the CDR3: TGTGCCAGCAGTTACCTTCTAGCGGGGCTTGCCGGGGAGCTGTTTTTT. Its translation is CASSYLLAGLAGELFF.

This clonotype has a handful of counts. The chain joins TRBV4-1 to TRBJ1-5; D remains unclear. Between the trimmed V and J ends, which lost 1 base and 4 bases, there was a span of 11 bases. This CDR3 comprises 15 residues. Looked up from germline, CDR1 is MGHRA and CDR2 is YSYEKL. Here the CDR3 DNA reads TGCGCCAGCAGCCAAGTGGAACAGCGAAATCAGCCCCAGCATTTT. Its protein is CASSQVEQRNQPQHF.

To note about this clonotype: With a much larger clone just one base away, this may be a read error. The V gene is TRBV2, the J gene TRBJ1-5, with no clear D. Germline V CDR1 and CDR2: SNHLY, FYNNEI. V lost 4 bases, J lost 2 bases, and 21 bases lay in between. CDR3 length: 18 residues. The CDR3, as DNA: TGTGCCAGCAGTGGACCCTGGGAGACGGGGATGGGCAATCAGCCCCAGCATTTT. Encoded protein: CASSGPWETGMGNQPQHF.